These 13 T cell receptor beta chains were all obtained from the same sample, sequenced in a study of PD-1 blockade in mismatch repair-deficient tumors. The method was immunoSEQ multiplex PCR; TCRdb's version includes in-frame clones alone and lacks a portion of them. Counted here are about 79,000 clones, 65% to 85% occurring once; the ten biggest clones make up less than 6.5%. The sequencing here drew on peripheral blood, taken 44 weeks after starting pembrolizumab. Receptors were obtained from an adult with mismatch repair-deficient cancer.

The CDR3 here is CASSPSAFENTEAFF. CDR3 DNA sequence: TGTGCCAGCTCACCTTCAGCTTTCGAAAACACTGAAGCTTTCTTT. The chain employs TRBV18 and TRBJ1-1; D not certain. V gave up 3 bases and J gave up 2 bases, with 13 bases separating them. Germline V gene sequence: CDR1 KGHSH, CDR2 LQKENI. This CDR3 comprises 15 residues.

The genes are TRBV5-1 and TRBJ2-1; 9 bases are shared with TRBD1. The V gene's germline CDR1 is SGHRS and CDR2 YFSETQ. V shed 3 bases and J 6 bases; nucleotides not matched to a gene: 7. The CDR3 is 15 amino acids. This chain's CDR3 is CASSWDRVGSNEQFF. CDR3 DNA: TGCGCCAGCAGCTGGGACAGGGTCGGCTCCAATGAGCAGTTCTTC.

J is TRBJ1-1 and V is TRBV4-1; 9 bases align to TRBD1. CDR3 length: 13 residues. Trimming cost V 4 bases and J 7 bases; bases outside gene matches: 4. CDR1 MGHRA and CDR2 YSYEKL come from the germline V gene. The CDR3 bases are TGCGCCAGCAGCCCACAGGGGGCTTTTGAAGCTTTCTTT. Amino acids: CASSPQGAFEAFF.

A single count supports this clone. Written as DNA, the CDR3 is TGCGCCAGCAGCCAAGAACCGCTATCCTCAGATACGCAGTATTTT. This gives the protein CASSQEPLSSDTQYF. This sequence joins TRBV4-3 and TRBJ2-3; D unresolved. Germline lookup yields CDR1 LGHNA and CDR2 YSLEER. V was cut by 0 bases and J by 4 bases, with 11 bases left in between. There are 15 residues in the CDR3.

The V call is TRBV5-1, the J call TRBJ1-3; 7 bases are shared with TRBD1. After removal of 3 bases from V and 0 bases from J, the junction contained 9 bases not matched to a gene. The CDR3 consists of 17 residues. Looked up from germline, CDR1 is SGHRS and CDR2 is YFSETQ. The CDR3 is CASSSRLRGVSGNTIYF. The CDR3 bases are TGCGCCAGCAGCTCTCGGCTCAGGGGGGTCTCTGGAAACACCATATATTTT.

The genes are TRBV7-9 and TRBJ1-5; D is unclear. The CDR3 contains 14 residues. V was trimmed by 1 base and J by 4 bases, leaving 8 bases between them. CDR1 SEHNR and CDR2 FQNEAQ come from the germline V gene (reference sequence). The CDR3 sequence: CASSLEATNQPQHF. Here the CDR3 DNA reads TGTGCCAGCAGCTTAGAGGCAACTAATCAGCCCCAGCATTTT.

V usage is TRBV9 and J usage is TRBJ2-1, with 11 nucleotides matching TRBD2. CDR3 size: 16 residues. Per the germline V gene, CDR1 is SGDLS and CDR2 is YYNGEE. With V trimmed by 2 bases and J by 5 bases, 6 bases remained unmatched. In nucleotides, the CDR3 is TGTGCCAGCAGCGTCAATAGCGGGAGGGCCAACAATGAGCAGTTCTTC. It encodes CASSVNSGRANNEQFF.

CDR3 sequence: CASRGGGEQYF. The CDR3, as DNA: TGTGCCAGCCGTGGGGGGGGCGAGCAGTACTTC. The V gene is TRBV7-9, the J gene TRBJ2-7, with 7 bases identical to TRBD2. Germline CDR1 reads SEHNR; CDR2 reads FQNEAQ (reference sequence). J was trimmed by 6 bases and V by 8 bases; bases with no gene match: 4. CDR3 length: 11 amino acids.

In this sample, this clone turned up once. The chain combines TRBV15 with TRBJ1-5; 8 bases are shared with TRBD1. CDR1 LNHNV and CDR2 YYDKDF come from the germline V gene (reference sequence). The CDR3 is made up of 19 amino acids. V was clipped by 1 base and J by 3 bases; unmatched bases: 14. Here the CDR3 DNA reads TGTGCCACCAGCAGAGCGCCCCCAGGGGGCATGGTTATCAATCAGCCCCAGCATTTT. Its protein is CATSRAPPGGMVINQPQHF. The whole variable domain, filled in from reference TRBV15 and TRBJ1-5, reads DAMVIQNPRYQVTQFGKPVTLSCSQTLNHNVMYWYQQKSSQAPKLLFHYYDKDFNNEADTPDNFQSRRPNTSFCFLDIRSPGLGDTAMYLCATSRAPPGGMVINQPQHFGDGTRLSIL.

The chain carries TRBV5-8 and TRBJ2-7; tentatively, D is TRBD2 (6 bases). This CDR3 is built from 16 residues. Trimming took off 4 bases at V and 0 bases at J, with 17 bases between the two ends. From germline, CDR1 is SGHTS and CDR2 YDEGEE. In nucleotides, the CDR3 is TGTGCCAGCAGCGTGAGCCGGGACTTGAGCTCCTACGAGCAGTACTTC. It encodes CASSVSRDLSSYEQYF.

CDR3 DNA sequence: TGTGCCAGTAGAAAATTCCGGGTGGACTACGAGCAGTACTTC. Translated, it gives CASRKFRVDYEQYF. This chain connects TRBV19 to TRBJ2-7; D call uncertain. Germline CDR1 and CDR2: LNHDA and SQIVND (reference sequence). V lost 6 bases, J lost 3 bases, and 15 bases lay in between. The CDR3 runs to 14 residues.

This clone was recorded at least ten times. This chain uses TRBV5-1 with TRBJ2-7; a possible D gene is TRBD2 (5 bases). From germline, CDR1 is SGHRS and CDR2 YFSETQ. The CDR3 length is 15 residues. V shed 5 bases and J shed 3 bases, with 18 bases lying between them. CDR3 sequence (DNA): TGCGCCAGCAGACCGGACCCTAGTGGACTCTACGAGCAGTACTTC. It yields the protein CASRPDPSGLYEQYF.

The chain has TRBV19 and TRBJ1-5; tentative D call: TRBD1 (6 bases). CDR3 size: 13 residues. Trimming cost V 7 bases and J 5 bases, with 12 bases left between them. The germline gives CDR1 LNHDA, CDR2 SQIVND (reference sequence). The CDR3 DNA sequence: TGTGCCAGTACGACAGGCAGGGATCAGCCCCAGCATTTT. Amino acid sequence: CASTTGRDQPQHF.